The 20 T cell receptor beta chains below all came from one sample that was sequenced in a study of OX40 agonist ivuxolimab in advanced cancers. Library preparation employed the immunoSEQ multiplex PCR assay. TCRdb re-hosts the immuneACCESS table, in-frame sequences only. Its copies lack some clones; in the studies checked, an unresolved V gene accounts for under half of them, and the cause for the rest is not known. Within this sample are around 95,000 clones, with 89% of them counted one time only. The top ten hold approximately 0.16% of the sample. Specimen: CD4+ or CD8+ T cells sorted from blood, collected in a trial of the OX40 agonist ivuxolimab. These receptors were taken from an adult with an advanced solid tumor such as melanoma, head and neck, liver or kidney cancer.

V gene TRBV2 combines with J gene TRBJ1-1; D gene uncertain. The germline gives CDR1 SNHLY, CDR2 FYNNEI. Trimming removed 8 bases at V and 1 base at J, with 14 bases between. This CDR3 has 14 amino acids. This CDR3 is CASAPDPSNTEAFF. In DNA form, the CDR3 reads TGTGCCAGCGCCCCGGATCCTTCGAACACTGAAGCTTTCTTT.

The CDR3 coding sequence is TGTGCCAGTAGTATAACCGGGAACTCGAACACCGGGGAGCTGTTTTTT. Translating it yields CASSITGNSNTGELFF. V is TRBV19 and J is TRBJ2-2, with D possibly matching TRBD2 (5 bases). Trimming cost V 2 bases and J 0 bases, with 10 bases left between them. The CDR3 is 16 amino acids. The germline V gene has CDR1 LNHDA and CDR2 SQIVND (reference sequence).

The genes are TRBV4-1 and TRBJ2-3; 9 bases align to TRBD2. CDR3 length: 18 amino acids. CDR1 is MGHRA and CDR2 is YSYEKL in the germline V gene. The trim removed 2 bases at V and 3 bases at J, leaving 12 bases unmatched. CDR3 amino acids: CASSQTGVAGVVTDTQYF. The CDR3 nucleotides are TGCGCCAGCAGCCAAACAGGGGTAGCGGGAGTCGTGACAGATACGCAGTATTTT.

This chain connects TRBV7-9 to TRBJ1-4; the D gene is possibly TRBD1 (6 bases). CDR1 SEHNR and CDR2 FQNEAQ come from the germline V gene (reference sequence). V lost 5 bases and J lost 8, with 18 bases in between. The CDR3 has 15 residues. CDR3 DNA: TGTGCCAGCAGCAAGTCAGGGGCGGGAAGCGAAAAACTGTTTTTT. Protein product: CASSKSGAGSEKLFF. Combining the CDR3 with reference TRBV7-9 and TRBJ1-4 gives the whole variable domain DTGVSQNPRHKITKRGQNVTFRCDPISEHNRLYWYRQTLGQGPEFLTYFQNEAQLEKSRLLSDRFSAERPKGSFSTLEIQRTEQGDSAMYLCASSKSGAGSEKLFFGSGTQLSVL.

V usage is TRBV5-1 and J usage is TRBJ1-1; 7 bases fit TRBD1. This CDR3 comprises 16 residues. Germline V gives CDR1 SGHRS, CDR2 YFSETQ. V shed 1 base and J 0 bases; nucleotides not matched to a gene: 6. CDR3 residues: CASSLSGRGMNTEAFF. In nucleotides, the CDR3 is TGCGCCAGCAGCTTGAGTGGCAGGGGGATGAACACTGAAGCTTTCTTT.

This clone was seen a handful of times. The chain carries TRBV6-5 and TRBJ1-1; 9 bases are shared with TRBD1. Germline trimming cut 5 bases from V and 13 bases from J; bases unmatched to any gene: 11. CDR1 is MNHEY and CDR2 is SVGAGI in the germline V gene. The CDR3 sequence is 13 residues long. In DNA form, the CDR3 reads TGTGCCAGCAGTAAGGGACAGGGCTTAAGGGATTTCTTT. Encoded protein: CASSKGQGLRDFF.

The chain has TRBV2 and TRBJ2-7; 9 bases agree with TRBD1. Per the germline V gene, CDR1 is SNHLY and CDR2 is FYNNEI. The CDR3 loop spans 13 amino acids. The junction had 8 bases not matched to a gene; V was cut back by 2 bases and J by 12 bases. The CDR3 is CASSEPGTGRLYF. DNA for the CDR3: TGTGCCAGCAGTGAACCCGGGACAGGGCGTCTGTACTTC.

This clone was recorded only once. This rearrangement joins TRBV6-1 to TRBJ2-7; D is unclear. The CDR3 is 14 residues long. Trimming left V 4 bases short and J 4 bases short, with 14 bases between. Germline V gene sequence: CDR1 MNHNS, CDR2 SASEGT. The CDR3 loop reads CASSVSGTWYEQYF. The CDR3 coding sequence is TGTGCCAGCAGTGTTTCAGGAACTTGGTACGAGCAGTACTTC.

This sequence joins TRBV5-4 and TRBJ1-3; D uncertain. In germline, CDR1 is SGHNT, CDR2 YYREEE (reference sequence). The CDR3 has 14 residues. Trimming pared 2 bases from V and 0 bases from J, leaving 6 bases between. CDR3 amino acids: CASSLEVSGNTIYF. The CDR3 DNA sequence: TGTGCCAGCAGCTTAGAGGTCTCTGGAAACACCATATATTTT.

The CDR3 sequence is CASSIGLAGDNTGELFF. The CDR3 DNA reads TGTGCCAGCAGCATAGGACTAGCGGGAGACAACACCGGGGAGCTGTTTTTT. The chain combines TRBV5-4 with TRBJ2-2, with 13 bases fitting TRBD2. V shed 4 bases and J 2 bases; nucleotides not matched to a gene: 5. CDR3 size: 17 residues. CDR1 and CDR2 from the germline V gene are SGHNT and YYREEE (reference sequence).

The V call is TRBV5-1, the J call TRBJ1-6; no reliable D call. The CDR3 is made up of 14 amino acids. The V gene lost 5 bases and the J gene lost 10 bases, with 16 bases spanning the gap. The germline V gene has CDR1 SGHRS and CDR2 YFSETQ. The CDR3, as DNA: TGCGCCAGCAGTTTTGGACCAAATCCCTCACCCCTCCACTTT. Amino acid sequence: CASSFGPNPSPLHF.

V and J are TRBV18 and TRBJ1-2; no firm D call. Germline V gives CDR1 KGHSH, CDR2 LQKENI. Trimming removed 6 bases at V and 2 bases at J, with 13 bases between. The CDR3 is 14 residues long. CDR3: CASSSLPVNYGYTF. CDR3 coding DNA: TGTGCCAGCTCGTCCTTACCGGTCAACTATGGCTACACCTTC.

The rearrangement joins TRBV6-1 to TRBJ2-5, with 7 bases fitting TRBD2. V trimming: 6 bases; J trimming: 5 bases; junction bases outside the gene matches: 12. Germline CDR1 and CDR2: MNHNS and SASEGT. This CDR3 region has 15 residues. Here the CDR3 DNA reads TGTGCCAGCAGATATGGGGCGGGAGTCGGGGAGACCCAGTACTTC. Translated: CASRYGAGVGETQYF.

The chain employs TRBV27 and TRBJ2-2; D possibly corresponds to TRBD1 (5 bases). Trimming cost V 3 bases and J 6 bases, with 11 bases left between them. In germline, CDR1 is MNHEY, CDR2 SMNVEV (reference sequence). This CDR3 region has 14 residues. DNA for the CDR3: TGTGCCAGCAGTTTGGGGCGGTGGGCCGGGGAGCTGTTTTTT. Translating it yields CASSLGRWAGELFF.

This chain's CDR3 is CATSRATDSTYEQYF. The DNA of the CDR3 is TGTGCCACCAGCAGAGCTACTGACAGCACCTACGAGCAGTACTTC. The chain carries TRBV15 and TRBJ2-7; a possible D gene is TRBD1 (5 bases). This CDR3 is 15 amino acids long. With 1 base removed from V and 2 bases from J, the gap between germline ends came to 12 bases. Germline lookup yields CDR1 LNHNV and CDR2 YYDKDF (reference sequence).

The chain uses TRBV11-3 and TRBJ2-6, with D perhaps given as TRBD1 or TRBD2 (5 bases each). Trimming pared 5 bases from V and 0 bases from J, leaving 8 bases between. This CDR3 comprises 15 residues. CDR1 is SGHNT, CDR2 YENEEA, per germline. CDR3 loop: CASSRGFSGANVLTF. The CDR3 DNA follows: TGTGCCAGCAGCCGGGGCTTCTCTGGGGCCAACGTCCTGACTTTC.

The rearrangement links TRBV7-3 to TRBJ1-1, with 7 positions matching TRBD1. Germline lookup yields CDR1 SGHTA and CDR2 FQGTGA. The J segment lost 7 bases and the V segment lost 0 bases, leaving 5 bases of the junction unmatched. The CDR3 spans 14 residues. The CDR3, as DNA: TGTGCCAGCAGCTTAACGGACAGGAGAGGTGAAGCTTTCTTT. Translation gives CASSLTDRRGEAFF.

V is TRBV28 and J is TRBJ1-2, with D tentatively TRBD1 (5 bases). V was trimmed by 5 bases and J by 4 bases, leaving 14 bases between them. The CDR3 loop spans 14 amino acids. In germline, CDR1 is MDHEN, CDR2 SYDVKM. CDR3 residues: CASSRHGGVYGYTF. The CDR3 region has the DNA TGTGCCAGCAGTCGCCACGGGGGGGTCTATGGCTACACCTTC.

The chain combines TRBV2 with TRBJ2-7, with D perhaps assigned TRBD1 or TRBD2 (5 bases each). The CDR3 is 11 amino acids. V lost 11 bases to trimming and J lost 3 bases, with 11 bases between them. The germline V gene encodes CDR1 SNHLY and CDR2 FYNNEI. The DNA of the CDR3 is TGTGCCTGTAAGAGGGGCTACGAGCAGTACTTC. It yields the protein CACKRGYEQYF.

The rearrangement joins TRBV4-1 to TRBJ2-1; no clear D gene. This CDR3 region has 14 residues. Germline V CDR1 and CDR2: MGHRA, YSYEKL. Between the trimmed V and J ends, which lost 0 bases and 7 bases, there was a span of 10 bases. The CDR3 reads CASSQDPSRNEQFF. The CDR3 DNA sequence: TGCGCCAGCAGCCAAGACCCTTCTAGAAATGAGCAGTTCTTC.